A single sample is the source of the 21 T cell receptor beta chains below, sequenced in a study of blood T cell repertoires in COVID-19. Repertoires were generated with immunoSEQ multiplex PCR, while TCRdb's copy carries only in-frame clones and drops some. The table records 200,000 to 250,000 clones, 88% of them present only once. The sample was peripheral blood. These receptors all come from a woman between 55 and 75 years old with acute or convalescent COVID-19.

The chain recombines TRBV6-5 with TRBJ2-7; no clear D. The CDR3 totals 13 residues. Germline V gene sequence: CDR1 MNHEY, CDR2 SVGAGI. The V end was cut by 9 bases, the J end by 3 bases, with 15 bases between. For the CDR3, the DNA is TGTGCCAGTTGCAAGTCCTGGCTCTACGAGCAGTACTTC. Its translation is CASCKSWLYEQYF.

This chain uses TRBV9 with TRBJ1-1, with TRBD1 identical over 11 bases. The CDR3 extends over 14 amino acids. J gave up 12 bases and V 3 bases, and 10 bases lay outside the gene matches. The germline CDR1 and CDR2 sequences are SGDLS and YYNGEE. CDR3 residues: CASSEKGDRGITFF. The CDR3 DNA reads TGTGCCAGCAGCGAAAAAGGGGACAGGGGGATAACTTTCTTT.

This chain links TRBV4-2 with TRBJ2-7, with TRBD2 as a possible D gene (6 bases). The V and J ends lost 0 bases and 0 bases respectively, with 12 bases between them. The CDR3 has 16 amino acids. The germline gives CDR1 LGHNA, CDR2 YNFKEQ. In DNA form, the CDR3 reads TGTGCCAGCAGCCAAGATCTGGGGAGGAGCTCCTACGAGCAGTACTTC. Residues: CASSQDLGRSSYEQYF.

This sequence joins TRBV5-1 and TRBJ2-5; perhaps TRBD1 as D (6 bases). V was trimmed by 3 bases and J by 2 bases, leaving 17 bases between them. Germline CDR1 reads SGHRS; CDR2 reads YFSETQ. This CDR3 contains 16 residues. CDR3 sequence (DNA): TGCGCCAGCAGCTGGATCCCTTGGGGGCTACAAGAGACCCAGTACTTC. Translating it yields CASSWIPWGLQETQYF. The full variable domain, its missing parts supplied by reference TRBV5-1 and TRBJ2-5, is KAGVTQTPRYLIKTRGQQVTLSCSPISGHRSVSWYQQTPGQGLQFLFEYFSETQRNKGNFPGRFSGRQFSNSRSEMNVSTLELGDSALYLCASSWIPWGLQETQYFGPGTRLLVL.

The J gene is TRBJ2-2, the V gene TRBV9, with TRBD1 matching 8 bases. Germline V CDR1 and CDR2: SGDLS, YYNGEE. The CDR3 covers 15 residues. The V segment lost 4 bases and the J segment 2 bases; nucleotides outside the gene matches: 4. The CDR3 here is CASSPDRVNTGELFF. CDR3 DNA sequence: TGTGCCAGCAGCCCGGACAGGGTTAACACCGGGGAGCTGTTTTTT.

V is TRBV19 and J is TRBJ1-3; no firm D call. Trimming cost V 3 bases and J 0 bases, with 12 bases left between them. Germline V lookup: CDR1 LNHDA, CDR2 SQIVND (reference sequence). This CDR3 spans 16 amino acids. CDR3 sequence (DNA): TGTGCCAGTAGTATCTGGGAGGACTTCTCTGGAAACACCATATATTTT. It translates to CASSIWEDFSGNTIYF. Drawing the rest from reference TRBV19 and TRBJ1-3, the complete variable domain is DGGITQSPKYLFRKEGQNVTLSCEQNLNHDAMYWYRQDPGQGLRLIYYSQIVNDFQKGDIAEGYSVSREKKESFPLTVTSAQKNPTAFYLCASSIWEDFSGNTIYFGEGSWLTVV.

This chain uses TRBV18 with TRBJ1-2; D perhaps matches TRBD1 (5 bases). Germline CDR1 and CDR2: KGHSH and LQKENI. V was pared by 0 bases and J by 5 bases, with 7 bases between. The CDR3 has 13 amino acids. The CDR3 nucleotides are TGTGCCAGCTCACCACCGACAGCATATGGCTACACCTTC. It is translated as CASSPPTAYGYTF.

This chain joins TRBV30 and TRBJ1-1; a weak D match, TRBD1 (5 bases). Trimming took off 1 base at V and 4 bases at J, with 10 bases between the two ends. CDR1 and CDR2 (germline): GTSNPN, SVGIG (reference sequence). The CDR3 totals 13 residues. The CDR3 loop is CAWSGQPVTEAFF. The CDR3 DNA sequence: TGTGCCTGGAGTGGACAGCCTGTCACTGAAGCTTTCTTT.

The chain employs TRBV7-2 and TRBJ2-1; no clear D. V was clipped by 5 bases and J by 1 base, with 6 bases between them. Germline CDR1 SGHTA, CDR2 FQGNSA. The CDR3 length is 13 residues. The chain's CDR3 is CASSPPSYNEQFF. CDR3 DNA: TGTGCCAGCAGCCCCCCGTCCTACAATGAGCAGTTCTTC.

J is TRBJ1-5 and V is TRBV6-2 or TRBV6-3; tentative D call: TRBD1 (5 bases). The CDR3 runs 15 residues. V was clipped by 4 bases and J by 0 bases, with 10 bases between them. Germline CDR1 is MNHEY and CDR2 is SVGEGT. The CDR3 loop is CASSSGLYSNQPQHF. CDR3 nucleotide sequence: TGTGCCAGCAGTTCAGGGTTATATAGCAATCAGCCCCAGCATTTT.

This chain links TRBV28 with TRBJ1-3; TRBD1 is a possible D gene (5 bases). The length of the CDR3 is 15 residues. Trimming stripped 5 bases from V and 0 bases from J, with 11 bases between. The germline V gene has CDR1 MDHEN and CDR2 SYDVKM. The CDR3 coding sequence is TGTGCCAGCAGTCCCCGCAGGGTCTCTGGAAACACCATATATTTT. As protein: CASSPRRVSGNTIYF.

The genes are TRBV5-8 and TRBJ2-3; D is perhaps TRBD2 (5 bases). Germline loops: CDR1 SGHTS, CDR2 YDEGEE. Trimming shortened V by 0 bases and J by 5 bases, and 16 bases separated the two germline ends. This CDR3 is 16 amino acids long. As DNA, the CDR3 is TGTGCCAGCAGCTTGGTGTTCCCAAGAGGACTAGATACGCAGTATTTT. It yields the protein CASSLVFPRGLDTQYF.

J is TRBJ1-2 and V is TRBV9; 8 bases agree with TRBD1. The length of the CDR3 is 16 residues. Trimming took 2 bases from V and 6 from J; bases not matched to a gene: 12. Per germline, CDR1 SGDLS and CDR2 YYNGEE. CDR3 loop: CASSVTGQGVGDGYTF. CDR3 bases: TGTGCCAGCAGCGTGACTGGACAGGGAGTGGGGGATGGCTACACCTTC.

The chain carries TRBV11-3 and TRBJ2-1; D may be TRBD1 (5 bases). Germline-derived CDR1 and CDR2 are SGHNT and YENEEA. CDR3 length equals 13 residues. V lost 5 bases to trimming and J lost 2 bases, with 7 bases between them. CDR3 protein: CASSPGTYNEQFF. The CDR3, as DNA: TGTGCCAGCAGCCCAGGGACCTACAATGAGCAGTTCTTC.

The chain recombines TRBV10-2 with TRBJ1-1; D is ambiguous. Germline CDR1 reads WSHSY; CDR2 reads SAAADI. The CDR3 has 14 residues. Trimming removed 2 bases from V and 2 bases from J, with 9 bases in between. The CDR3 loop is CASSESFSNTEAFF. The CDR3 DNA follows: TGCGCCAGCAGTGAGAGCTTTTCTAACACTGAAGCTTTCTTT.

This rearrangement joins TRBV3-1 (or the pseudogene TRBV3-2) to TRBJ2-3; tentative D call: TRBD1 (5 bases). Germline CDR1 is LGHDT and CDR2 is YNNKEL (reference sequence). Trimming pared 6 bases from V and 6 bases from J, leaving 7 bases between. The CDR3 is 11 residues long. This chain's CDR3 is CASSQGDTQYF. The DNA for the CDR3 is TGTGCCAGCAGTCAGGGCGATACGCAGTATTTT.

The CDR3 nucleotides read TGTGCCAGCAGCCAGGGTCTTTCCACCTACGAGCAGTACTTC. Encoded protein: CASSQGLSTYEQYF. The chain links TRBV13 to TRBJ2-7; tentative D call: TRBD1 (5 bases). This CDR3 has 14 residues. The germline CDR1 and CDR2 sequences are PRHDT and FYEKMQ (reference sequence). V shed 5 bases and J shed 2 bases, with 13 bases lying between them.

The table lists this clone with a few counts. CDR3 sequence: CSVEPTSGRSDTQYF. The CDR3 nucleotides read TGCAGCGTTGAGCCGACTAGCGGGAGGTCAGATACGCAGTATTTT. This chain uses TRBV29-1 with TRBJ2-3, with 13 bases fitting TRBD2. After removal of 3 bases from V and 4 bases from J, the junction contained 4 bases not matched to a gene. The CDR3 has 15 residues. The V gene's germline CDR1 is SQVTM and CDR2 ANQGSEA.

V and J are TRBV6-6 and TRBJ1-5, with 9 positions matching TRBD1. Germline CDR1 is MNHNY and CDR2 is SVGAGI (reference sequence). Germline trimming cut 4 bases from V and 9 bases from J; bases unmatched to any gene: 10. The CDR3 spans 15 residues. The CDR3 coding sequence is TGTGCCAGCAGTTCAAGTGGGACAGGGCCGCCGCCCCAGCATTTT. Residues: CASSSSGTGPPPQHF.

This chain joins TRBV2 and TRBJ1-5; no firm D call. Germline V gene sequence: CDR1 SNHLY, CDR2 FYNNEI. V lost 6 bases and J 6 bases, leaving 9 bases between the germline ends. The CDR3 consists of 12 residues. The CDR3 loop is CASRGNVQPQHF. CDR3 DNA: TGTGCCAGCAGGGGCAACGTTCAGCCCCAGCATTTT.

In its sample, this clone was seen a few times. CDR3 in DNA: TGTGCCAGCAGTATGACAGGGGGCTCCTACGAGCAGTACTTC. It specifies CASSMTGGSYEQYF. The chain joins TRBV28 to TRBJ2-7, with 9 nucleotides matching TRBD1. The CDR3 contains 14 residues. Germline assignment: CDR1 MDHEN and CDR2 SYDVKM. With V trimmed by 5 bases and J by 0 bases, 2 bases remained unmatched. Complete variable domain (other parts from reference TRBV28 and TRBJ2-7): DVKVTQSSRYLVKRTGEKVFLECVQDMDHENMFWYRQDPGLGLRLIYFSYDVKMKEKGDIPEGYSVSREKKERFSLILESASTNQTSMYLCASSMTGGSYEQYFGPGTRLTVT.